A selection of T cell receptor beta chains follows, all from one sample in a study of Graves' ophthalmopathy and Graves' hyperthyroidism. MiXCR, applied by TCRdb to the multiplex PCR reads, yields one record per CDR3 protein. The data hold hundreds of thousands of distinct CDR3 sequences, with approximately 40% observed a single time. The specimen sequenced was peripheral blood. These receptors were taken from an adult man with Graves' ophthalmopathy. CDR3s include the opening cysteine and the closing phenylalanine or tryptophan.

j_call,v_call,cdr3_aa
TRBJ1-3,TRBV12-3/TRBV12-4,CASSSRPSGNTIYF
TRBJ2-7,TRBV10-2,CASSLQGNSYEQYF
TRBJ2-7,TRBV7-9,CASSLRAGGAGVYERYF
TRBJ2-5,TRBV15,CATSGKGSQETQYF
TRBJ1-2,TRBV7-9,CASSLGDYYGYTF
TRBJ2-6,TRBV5-8,CASSPGRTGANVLTF
TRBJ1-6,TRBV7-9,CASTLAQSPLHF
TRBJ2-7,TRBV29-1,CSVEAGTGSYEQYF
TRBJ1-4,TRBV9,CASSADSVNEKLFF
TRBJ1-2,TRBV7-9,CVSSLRELGGYTF
TRBJ1-1,TRBV7-9,CASSLLLTGNTEAFF
TRBJ2-7,TRBV12-3/TRBV12-4,CASSSTGGPYEQYF
TRBJ1-5,TRBV24-1,CATGGTGRQPQHF
TRBJ2-3,TRBV9,CAGTGTSPYVDTQYF
TRBJ1-5,TRBV5-4,CASGKGTSSGPQHF
TRBJ1-2,TRBV19,CASSIDSYGGGYGYTF
TRBJ2-7,TRBV2,CASSYAEYYEQYF
TRBJ1-2,TRBV29-1,CSAVGLGGGYGYTF
TRBJ1-5,TRBV10-2,CASSYLGGSSQPQHF
TRBJ2-2,TRBV19,CASTALAGAITGELFF
TRBJ2-3,TRBV25-1,CASSEHLAGGREDTQYF
TRBJ1-2,TRBV9,CASSHNRDISSYTF
TRBJ1-1,TRBV19,CASSIAGVTEAFF
TRBJ1-6,TRBV2,CASSAGVTGNSPLHF
TRBJ1-1,TRBV27,CASSKGTTEVFF
TRBJ2-7,TRBV24-1,CASSKTRDRDHEQYF
TRBJ2-6,TRBV7-3,CASSQGPQSSGANVLTF
TRBJ2-7,TRBV7-2,CASRDLGSGFRSYEQYF
TRBJ2-7,TRBV12-3/TRBV12-4,CASSDNPGTLSDEQYF
TRBJ2-7,TRBV11-2,CASSGTVIGTRYEQYF
TRBJ1-3,TRBV7-2,CASSPRAGNTIYF
TRBJ1-1,TRBV7-9,CASSLIQGNTEAFF
TRBJ2-2,TRBV25-1,CASSSTGGSTGELFF
TRBJ1-5,TRBV2,CASRETGGPSNQPQHF
TRBJ1-3,TRBV9,CASSPPGGEAGNTIYF
TRBJ2-2,TRBV25-1,CASSGLRRAVGAGELFF
TRBJ2-6,TRBV5-1,CASSSEGSGANVLTF
TRBJ1-4,TRBV15,CATSRDRGSEKLFF
TRBJ1-6,TRBV5-6,CASSRPGQGNSPLHF
TRBJ1-5,TRBV20-1,CSARDRGEGSNQPQHF
TRBJ2-7,TRBV5-6,CASSAGGVMINEQYF
TRBJ1-4,TRBV7-9,CASSSNPGADEGEKLFF
TRBJ1-2,TRBV7-9,CASSSRGTDGYTF
TRBJ1-5,TRBV5-1,CASSADRVDNQPQHF
TRBJ2-5,TRBV9,CASSVFDRPEGETQYF